These T cell receptor beta chains were read from a single sample in a study of early T cells in non-severe SARS-CoV-2 infection. TCRdb independently ran MiXCR on the 5' RACE reads; one entry per CDR3 protein. The repertoire has approximately 84,000 distinct CDR3 sequences, more than 12% of them found once; the top ten carry 4.5% to 7%. Sample: whole blood. The source of these receptors is an adult who was a healthcare worker with PCR-confirmed SARS-CoV-2 infection or an uninfected control (not recorded which). Each CDR3 is given with its conserved first and last residue. D genes are given only for firm matches. For some rows the clone size is stated as once, few or many, or as a class when expanded; others skip it.

V	D	size	J	DNA	CDR3
TRBV2	NA	NA	TRBJ2-7	TGTGCCAGCAGTGAAACGACAAGCAGTCGCGAGCAGTACTTC	CASSETTSSREQYF
TRBV28	NA	few	TRBJ2-7	TGTGCCAGCATTACCGACTACGAGCAGTACTTC	CASITDYEQYF
TRBV7-9	NA	NA	TRBJ2-3	TGTGCCAGCAGCTTAGGTCGACAGAGCACAGATACGCAGTATTTT	CASSLGRQSTDTQYF
TRBV6-1	TRBD1	few	TRBJ1-1	TGTGCCAGCAGTGAAGCCGGCGGGACAGTGAACACTGAAGCTTTCTTT	CASSEAGGTVNTEAFF
TRBV7-9	NA	NA	TRBJ1-1	TGTGCCAGCAGCTTAACAATTGAAGCTTTCTTT	CASSLTIEAFF
TRBV20-1	NA	NA	TRBJ1-3	TGCAGTGCTACCCTCGGGGGGCTGAGAAACACCATATATTTT	CSATLGGLRNTIYF
TRBV12-3/TRBV12-4	NA	few	TRBJ2-3	TGTGCCAGCAGCCGTCTCACAGATACGCAGTATTTT	CASSRLTDTQYF
TRBV28	NA	few	TRBJ2-7	TGTGCCAGCAGTCCCCTCTACGAGCAGTACTTC	CASSPLYEQYF
TRBV12-3/TRBV12-4	TRBD1	NA	TRBJ1-3	TGTGCCAGCAGTTCCCGGGACAGGCAAGACACCATATATTTT	CASSSRDRQDTIYF
TRBV5-1	TRBD2	few	TRBJ2-2	TGCGCCAGCAGCCTTAAACTAGCGTCGGCCACCGGGGAGCTGTTTTTT	CASSLKLASATGELFF
TRBV29-1	NA	many	TRBJ1-1	TGCAGCGTCCTACGCCGGGAGAATAAAGCTTTCTTT	CSVLRRENKAFF
TRBV11-2	NA	NA	TRBJ1-1	TGTGCCAGCAGCTTAGGATTTGGGAACCTAAAGAACACTGAAGCTTTCTTT	CASSLGFGNLKNTEAFF
TRBV19	NA	few	TRBJ2-7	TGTGCCAGTAGTGCCACCCGACAGGTTTACGAGCAGTACTTC	CASSATRQVYEQYF
TRBV6-5	TRBD2	NA	TRBJ2-7	TGTGCCAGCAGTTCCTCGTGGACTAGCGCTTACGAGCAGTACTTC	CASSSSWTSAYEQYF
TRBV11-2	NA	many	TRBJ1-3	TGTGCCAGCAGCTCCATACGCCCGGTATTCAGCGGAAACACCATATATTTT	CASSSIRPVFSGNTIYF
TRBV20-1	NA	NA	TRBJ1-2	TGCAGTGCCTCCCCATCTAGACAGACCTATGGCTACACCTTC	CSASPSRQTYGYTF
TRBV2	NA	once	TRBJ1-4	TGTGCCAGCAGTGAACCGGTTAGGCAAAAACTGTTTTTT	CASSEPVRQKLFF
TRBV28	NA	few	TRBJ1-1	TGTGCCAGCATCGGCCACAGGGAGACTGAAGCTTTCTTT	CASIGHRETEAFF
TRBV20-1	NA	NA	TRBJ1-2	TGCAGGGGATTCTGGCCCGCGGAGGGCTACACCTTC	CRGFWPAEGYTF
TRBV18	TRBD2	NA	TRBJ2-2	TGTGCCAGCTCACCGAGCGGGATTGGAGGCGGGGAGCTGTTTTTT	CASSPSGIGGGELFF
TRBV7-2	NA	few	TRBJ2-3	TGTGCCAGCAGCCAACTAGGGGGGGGCACAGATACGCAGTATTTT	CASSQLGGGTDTQYF
TRBV29-1	TRBD1	NA	TRBJ2-3	TGCAGCGTTGCCGCGACAGGGGGCGTAGGAACAGATACGCAGTATTTT	CSVAATGGVGTDTQYF
TRBV7-9	TRBD2	NA	TRBJ2-2	TGTGCCAGCAGCCCTAGCGGGAGTACCGGGGAGCTGTTTTTT	CASSPSGSTGELFF
TRBV5-6	TRBD2	NA	TRBJ2-1	TGTGCCAGCACTCGAACTAGCGGGTACAATGAGCAGTTCTTC	CASTRTSGYNEQFF
TRBV2	TRBD2	NA	TRBJ2-5	TGTGCCAGCAGTGGGAGCGGGGCGGATGAGACCCAGTACTTC	CASSGSGADETQYF
TRBV10-3	TRBD1	few	TRBJ2-3	TGTGCCATCAGTGAGTCGAGGGACAGAAACACAGATACGCAGTATTTT	CAISESRDRNTDTQYF
TRBV9	NA	few	TRBJ2-3	TGTGCCAGCAGCGGCGGAGTTCGGGATACGCAGTATTTT	CASSGGVRDTQYF
TRBV11-2	NA	NA	TRBJ2-6	TGTGCCAGCAGCTTAACCCCCCTTGGATCTGGGGCCAACGTCCTGACTTTC	CASSLTPLGSGANVLTF
TRBV28	NA	NA	TRBJ2-1	TGTGCCAGCAGTTCTCACCGGTCTAAGTCCTACAATGAGCAGTTCTTC	CASSSHRSKSYNEQFF
TRBV7-4	NA	many	TRBJ2-7	TGTGCCAGCAGCATTTACGAGCAGTACTTC	CASSIYEQYF
TRBV6-1	NA	many	TRBJ2-1	TGTGCCAGCAGTGAACTGACACACAATGAGCAGTTCTTC	CASSELTHNEQFF
TRBV4-3	NA	few	TRBJ2-1	TGCGCCAGCAGCCAAGCTAAATGGGCGGCTGAGCAGTTCTTC	CASSQAKWAAEQFF
TRBV28	TRBD1	NA	TRBJ1-3	TGTGCCAGCAGTTTGTACCGTCTCGGACAGGCATCGAGAAACACCATATATTTT	CASSLYRLGQASRNTIYF
TRBV7-2	TRBD1	many	TRBJ2-6	TGTGCCAGCAGCTTAGTACGGACAGGAACACCTGGGGCCAACGTCCTGACTTTC	CASSLVRTGTPGANVLTF
TRBV3-1	NA	few	TRBJ1-5	TGTGCCAGCAGCCAAGGGTCAGACTTGAATCAGCCCCAGCATTTT	CASSQGSDLNQPQHF
TRBV27	NA	few	TRBJ2-7	TGTGCCAGCAGTTTACAGGCCGGTGCCTACGAGCAGTACTTC	CASSLQAGAYEQYF
TRBV5-1	NA	NA	TRBJ1-1	TGCGCCAGCAGCGCCGTCAGCACGAATGAAGCTTTCTTT	CASSAVSTNEAFF
TRBV12-3/TRBV12-4	NA	NA	TRBJ2-5	TGTGCCAGCAGTTTCGGCAGGGGCGAGACCCAGTACTTC	CASSFGRGETQYF
TRBV6-5	TRBD2	few	TRBJ2-2	TGTGCCAGCAGCTCCTTAGCGGGAGGGTTCGGGGAGCTGTTTTTT	CASSSLAGGFGELFF
TRBV2	NA	NA	TRBJ2-3	TGTGCCAGCAGGAAGGGGGTAGCAGATACGCAGTATTTT	CASRKGVADTQYF
TRBV18	NA	NA	TRBJ1-1	TGTGCCAGCTCACCCTTGGGACCAAAAAACACTGAAGCTTTCTTT	CASSPLGPKNTEAFF
TRBV10-1	TRBD2	NA	TRBJ2-2	TGCGCCATCCCGGGACTAGCGGGAGAGCGACTCACCGGGGAGCTGTTTTTT	CAIPGLAGERLTGELFF